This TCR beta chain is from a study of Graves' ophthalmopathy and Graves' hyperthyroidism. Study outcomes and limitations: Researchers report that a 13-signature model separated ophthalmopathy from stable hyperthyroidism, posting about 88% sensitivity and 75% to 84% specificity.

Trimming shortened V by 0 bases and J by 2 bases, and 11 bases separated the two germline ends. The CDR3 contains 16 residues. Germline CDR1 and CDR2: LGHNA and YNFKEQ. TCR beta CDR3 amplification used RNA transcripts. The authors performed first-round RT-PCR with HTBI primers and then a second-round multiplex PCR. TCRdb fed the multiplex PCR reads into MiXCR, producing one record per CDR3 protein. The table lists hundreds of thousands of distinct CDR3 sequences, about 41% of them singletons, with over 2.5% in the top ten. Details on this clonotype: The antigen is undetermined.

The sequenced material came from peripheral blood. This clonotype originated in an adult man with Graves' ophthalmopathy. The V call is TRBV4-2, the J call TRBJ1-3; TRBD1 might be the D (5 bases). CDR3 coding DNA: TGTGCCAGCAGCCAAGATGAGGGACCCACTGGAAACACCATATATTTT. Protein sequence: CASSQDEGPTGNTIYF.